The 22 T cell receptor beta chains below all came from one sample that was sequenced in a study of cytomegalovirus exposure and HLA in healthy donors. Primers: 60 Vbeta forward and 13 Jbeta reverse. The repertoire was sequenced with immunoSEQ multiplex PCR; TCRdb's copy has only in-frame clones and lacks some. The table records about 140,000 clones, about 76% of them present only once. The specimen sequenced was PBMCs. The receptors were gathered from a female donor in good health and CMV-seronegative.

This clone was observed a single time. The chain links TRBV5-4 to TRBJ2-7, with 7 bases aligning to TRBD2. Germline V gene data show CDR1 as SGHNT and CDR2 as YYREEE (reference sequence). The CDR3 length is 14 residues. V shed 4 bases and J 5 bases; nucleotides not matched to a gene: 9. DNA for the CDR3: TGTGCCAGCAGCCCCGGGACTACGTACGACGAGCAGTACTTC. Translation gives CASSPGTTYDEQYF.

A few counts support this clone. CDR3 nucleotides: TGCAGCGTGGACACCCACCTGGGCGGTTACGAGCAGTACTTC. This translates into CSVDTHLGGYEQYF. The chain carries TRBV29-1 and TRBJ2-7, with a weak D call TRBD1 (5 bases). Trimming removed 6 bases at V and 4 bases at J, with 19 bases between. The CDR3 loop spans 14 amino acids. From germline, CDR1 is SQVTM and CDR2 ANQGSEA.

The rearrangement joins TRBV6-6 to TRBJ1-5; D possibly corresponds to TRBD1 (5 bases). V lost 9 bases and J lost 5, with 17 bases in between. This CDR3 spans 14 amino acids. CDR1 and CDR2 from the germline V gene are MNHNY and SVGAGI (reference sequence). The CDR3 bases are TGTGCCAGTTGCAGGGTCGAGGAAGATCAGCCCCAGCATTTT. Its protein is CASCRVEEDQPQHF.

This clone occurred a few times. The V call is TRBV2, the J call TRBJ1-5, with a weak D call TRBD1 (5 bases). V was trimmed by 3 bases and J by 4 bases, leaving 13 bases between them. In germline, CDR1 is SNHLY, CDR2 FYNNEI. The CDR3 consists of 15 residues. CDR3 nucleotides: TGTGCCAGCAGTGAGGACACCCAAAATAATCAGCCCCAGCATTTT. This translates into CASSEDTQNNQPQHF.

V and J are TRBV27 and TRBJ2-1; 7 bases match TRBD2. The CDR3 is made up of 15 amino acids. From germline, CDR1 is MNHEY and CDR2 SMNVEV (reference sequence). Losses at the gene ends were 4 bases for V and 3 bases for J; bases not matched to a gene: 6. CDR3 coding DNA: TGTGCCAGCAGTTACGGGACTACTATCTACAATGAGCAGTTCTTC. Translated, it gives CASSYGTTIYNEQFF.

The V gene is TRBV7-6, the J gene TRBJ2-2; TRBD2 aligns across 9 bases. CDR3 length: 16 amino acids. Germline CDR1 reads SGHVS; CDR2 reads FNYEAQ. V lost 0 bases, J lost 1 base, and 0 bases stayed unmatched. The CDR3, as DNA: TGTGCCAGCAGCTTAGCTAGCGGGAGGAACACCGGGGAGCTGTTTTTT. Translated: CASSLASGRNTGELFF.

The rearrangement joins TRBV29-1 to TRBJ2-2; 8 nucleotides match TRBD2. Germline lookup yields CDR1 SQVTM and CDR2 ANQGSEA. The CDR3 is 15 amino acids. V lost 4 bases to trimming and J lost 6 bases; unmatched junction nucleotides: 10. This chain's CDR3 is CSVGPPGLVAGELFF. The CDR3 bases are TGCAGCGTTGGGCCTCCGGGACTAGTCGCCGGGGAGCTGTTTTTT.

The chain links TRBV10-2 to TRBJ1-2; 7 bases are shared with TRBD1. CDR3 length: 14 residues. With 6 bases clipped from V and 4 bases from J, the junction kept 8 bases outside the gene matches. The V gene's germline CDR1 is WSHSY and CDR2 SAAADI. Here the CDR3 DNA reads TGCGCCAGCAGGGGGGGACAGCCCCGCTATGGCTACACCTTC. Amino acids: CASRGGQPRYGYTF.

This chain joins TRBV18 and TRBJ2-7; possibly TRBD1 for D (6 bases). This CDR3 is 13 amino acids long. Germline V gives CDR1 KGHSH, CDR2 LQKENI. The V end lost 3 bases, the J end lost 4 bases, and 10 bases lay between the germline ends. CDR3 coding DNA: TGTGCCAGCTCACCCGGGACAACGTACGAGCAGTACTTC. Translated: CASSPGTTYEQYF.

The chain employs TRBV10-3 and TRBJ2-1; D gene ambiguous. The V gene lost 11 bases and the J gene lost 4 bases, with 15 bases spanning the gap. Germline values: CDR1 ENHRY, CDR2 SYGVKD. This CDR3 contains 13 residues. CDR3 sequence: CAVSAGDYNEQFF. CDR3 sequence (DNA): TGTGCCGTTAGTGCAGGCGATTACAATGAGCAGTTCTTC.

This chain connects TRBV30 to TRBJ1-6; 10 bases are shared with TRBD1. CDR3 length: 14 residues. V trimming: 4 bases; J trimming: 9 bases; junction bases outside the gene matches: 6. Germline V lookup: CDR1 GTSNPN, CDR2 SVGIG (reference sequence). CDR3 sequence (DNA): TGTGCCTGGACATTCAGGGACAGGGGTTCACCCCTCCACTTT. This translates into CAWTFRDRGSPLHF.

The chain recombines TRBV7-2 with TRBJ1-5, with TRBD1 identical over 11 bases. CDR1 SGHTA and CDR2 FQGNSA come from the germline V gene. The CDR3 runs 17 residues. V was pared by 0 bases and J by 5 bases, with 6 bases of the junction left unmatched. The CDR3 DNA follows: TGTGCCAGCAGCTTAGCGGCTCTGGGACAGGGGGATCAGCCCCAGCATTTT. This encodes CASSLAALGQGDQPQHF.

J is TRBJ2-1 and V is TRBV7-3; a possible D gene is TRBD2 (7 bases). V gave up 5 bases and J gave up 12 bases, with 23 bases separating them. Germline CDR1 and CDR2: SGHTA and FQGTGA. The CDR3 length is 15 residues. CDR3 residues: CASSQGGDTGTGQFF. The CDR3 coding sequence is TGTGCCAGCAGCCAAGGGGGGGACACAGGGACCGGGCAGTTCTTC.

This CDR3 reads CASSRVNIGAEKLFF. The CDR3 DNA follows: TGTGCCAGTAGTAGGGTGAACATTGGGGCAGAAAAACTGTTTTTT. This chain uses TRBV19 with TRBJ1-4; a weak D match, TRBD1 (5 bases). This CDR3 region has 15 residues. Germline V gene data show CDR1 as LNHDA and CDR2 as SQIVND (reference sequence). V lost 4 bases to trimming and J lost 8 bases, with 17 bases between them. The variable domain in full, with the rest retrieved from reference TRBV19 and TRBJ1-4, is DGGITQSPKYLFRKEGQNVTLSCEQNLNHDAMYWYRQDPGQGLRLIYYSQIVNDFQKGDIAEGYSVSREKKESFPLTVTSAQKNPTAFYLCASSRVNIGAEKLFFGSGTQLSVL.

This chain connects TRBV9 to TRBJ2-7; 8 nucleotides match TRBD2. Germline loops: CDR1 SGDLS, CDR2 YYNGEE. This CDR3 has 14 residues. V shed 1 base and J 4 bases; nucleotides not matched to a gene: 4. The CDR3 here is CASSVSGGRYEQYF. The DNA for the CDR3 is TGTGCCAGCAGCGTAAGCGGGGGCAGGTACGAGCAGTACTTC.

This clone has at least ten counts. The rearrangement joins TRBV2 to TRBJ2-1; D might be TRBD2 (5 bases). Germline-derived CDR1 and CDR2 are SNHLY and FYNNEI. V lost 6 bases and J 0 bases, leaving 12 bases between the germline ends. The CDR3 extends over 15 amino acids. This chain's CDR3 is CASSKSGASYNEQFF. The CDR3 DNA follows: TGTGCCAGCAGCAAAAGCGGAGCCTCCTACAATGAGCAGTTCTTC.

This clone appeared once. Here the CDR3 reads CASTRLGETQYF. CDR3 nucleotide sequence: TGTGCCAGCACTAGACTGGGAGAGACCCAGTACTTC. The V call is TRBV2, the J call TRBJ2-5, with D uncertain. In germline, CDR1 is SNHLY, CDR2 FYNNEI. V dropped 7 bases and J dropped 4 bases, with 10 bases sitting between them. CDR3 length: 12 residues. Drawing the rest from reference TRBV2 and TRBJ2-5, the complete variable domain is EPEVTQTPSHQVTQMGQEVILRCVPISNHLYFYWYRQILGQKVEFLVSFYNNEISEKSEIFDDQFSVERPDGSNFTLKIRSTKLEDSAMYFCASTRLGETQYFGPGTRLLVL.

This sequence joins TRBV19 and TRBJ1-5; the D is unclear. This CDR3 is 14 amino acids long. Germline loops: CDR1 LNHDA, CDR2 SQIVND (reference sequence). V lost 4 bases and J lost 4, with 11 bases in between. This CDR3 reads CASSNITRNQPQHF. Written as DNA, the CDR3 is TGTGCCAGTAGTAATATCACGAGGAATCAGCCCCAGCATTTT.

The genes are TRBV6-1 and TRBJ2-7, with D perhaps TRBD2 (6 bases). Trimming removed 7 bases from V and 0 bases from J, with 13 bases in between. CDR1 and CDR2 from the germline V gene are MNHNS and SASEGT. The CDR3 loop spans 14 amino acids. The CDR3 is CASNIGGPSYEQYF. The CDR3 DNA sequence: TGTGCCAGCAATATCGGGGGACCCTCCTACGAGCAGTACTTC.

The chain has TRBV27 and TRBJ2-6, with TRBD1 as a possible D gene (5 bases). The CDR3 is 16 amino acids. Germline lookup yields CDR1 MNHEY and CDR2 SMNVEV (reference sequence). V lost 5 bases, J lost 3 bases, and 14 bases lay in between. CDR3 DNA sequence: TGTGCCAGCAGTAACCGCCAGGGTTTTGGGGCCAACGTCCTGACTTTC. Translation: CASSNRQGFGANVLTF. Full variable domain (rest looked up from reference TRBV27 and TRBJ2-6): EAQVTQNPRYLITVTGKKLTVTCSQNMNHEYMSWYRQDPGLGLRQIYYSMNVEVTDKGDVPEGYKVSRKEKRNFPLILESPSPNQTSLYFCASSNRQGFGANVLTFGAGSRLTVL.

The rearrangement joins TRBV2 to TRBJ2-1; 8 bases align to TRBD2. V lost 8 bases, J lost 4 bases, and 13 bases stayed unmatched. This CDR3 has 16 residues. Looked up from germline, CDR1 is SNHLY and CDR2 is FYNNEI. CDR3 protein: CASPWSGRVVYNEQFF. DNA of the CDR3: TGTGCCAGCCCCTGGAGCGGGAGAGTAGTTTACAATGAGCAGTTCTTC. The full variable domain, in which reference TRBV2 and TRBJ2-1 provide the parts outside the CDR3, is EPEVTQTPSHQVTQMGQEVILRCVPISNHLYFYWYRQILGQKVEFLVSFYNNEISEKSEIFDDQFSVERPDGSNFTLKIRSTKLEDSAMYFCASPWSGRVVYNEQFFGPGTRLTVL.

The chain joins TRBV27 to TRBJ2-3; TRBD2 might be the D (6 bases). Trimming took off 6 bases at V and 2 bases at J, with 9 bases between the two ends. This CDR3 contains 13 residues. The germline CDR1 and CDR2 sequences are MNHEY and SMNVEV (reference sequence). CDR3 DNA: TGTGCCAGCAGGGGACTCCTCACAGATACGCAGTATTTT. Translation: CASRGLLTDTQYF.